These 32 T cell receptor beta chains came from one sample sequenced in a study of blood T cells in healthy people across ages. The authors ran a second PCR of 7 to 11 cycles using a sample-barcoded 5' primer and a J-beta primer mix. TCRdb reprocessed the 5' RACE reads via MiXCR and lists one record per CDR3 protein. The sample shows over 950,000 distinct CDR3 sequences, about two fifths of them seen only once. The sample was blood. These receptors were obtained from a man aged 18 to 30 in good health.

This clonotype was seen a handful of times. The chain employs TRBV25-1 and TRBJ1-1; D remains ambiguous. The germline V gene encodes CDR1 MGHDK and CDR2 SYGVNS. The CDR3 runs 14 residues. The germline V and J ends were trimmed by 7 bases and 3 bases, with 15 bases remaining between them. The CDR3, as DNA: TGTGCCAGCATCAAACCAGGTTTATACACTGAAGCTTTCTTT. It specifies CASIKPGLYTEAFF.

The chain couples TRBV5-5 to TRBJ1-4; the match to TRBD1 covers 10 bases. The CDR3 length is 16 residues. Germline V gives CDR1 SGHKS, CDR2 YYEKEE (reference sequence). V gave up 2 bases and J gave up 5 bases; unmatched junction bases: 6. The CDR3 DNA is TGTGCCAGCAGCTTTTTCGACAGGGGGCGAAATGAAAAACTGTTTTTT. It translates to CASSFFDRGRNEKLFF.

This clonotype showed up many times. V and J are TRBV6-5 and TRBJ1-2; TRBD1 aligns across 10 bases. The germline CDR1 and CDR2 sequences are MNHEY and SVGAGI. Trimming removed 2 bases from V and 4 bases from J; junction bases left unmatched: 7. This CDR3 has 16 residues. CDR3 nucleotide sequence: TGTGCCAGCAGTTACACTCGGACAGGGGGTGGCTATGGCTACACCTTC. Encoded protein: CASSYTRTGGGYGYTF.

This clonotype was counted a few times. CDR3 residues: CASSSTSTGDSETQYF. CDR3 nucleotides: TGTGCCAGCAGTTCCACTTCGACAGGGGATAGCGAGACCCAGTACTTC. The chain links TRBV6-5 to TRBJ2-5, with 8 bases lining up with TRBD1. With V trimmed by 4 bases and J by 5 bases, 12 bases remained unmatched. There are 16 residues in the CDR3. Germline V gene data show CDR1 as MNHEY and CDR2 as SVGAGI.

This clonotype was detected a few times. The chain is built from TRBV6-5 and TRBJ2-3; D tentatively fits TRBD1 or TRBD2 (7 bases each). V was shortened by 2 bases and J by 1 base, with 13 bases between the two germline ends. Germline V gene data show CDR1 as MNHEY and CDR2 as SVGAGI. The CDR3 covers 16 residues. As DNA, the CDR3 is TGTGCCAGCAGTTACGAGGGGGCGGGGGGCACAGATACGCAGTATTTT. This translates into CASSYEGAGGTDTQYF.

V gene TRBV28 combines with J gene TRBJ2-3; TRBD1 or TRBD2 may be the D gene (5 bases each). The CDR3 has 14 amino acids. CDR1 and CDR2 from the germline V gene are MDHEN and SYDVKM. Trimming shortened V by 6 bases and J by 2 bases, and 12 bases separated the two germline ends. CDR3 DNA: TGTGCCAGCAGCCCCGGGGCACCCACAGATACGCAGTATTTT. Amino acids: CASSPGAPTDTQYF. The complete variable domain, with remaining parts taken from reference TRBV28 and TRBJ2-3, reads DVKVTQSSRYLVKRTGEKVFLECVQDMDHENMFWYRQDPGLGLRLIYFSYDVKMKEKGDIPEGYSVSREKKERFSLILESASTNQTSMYLCASSPGAPTDTQYFGPGTRLTVL.

The sample holds many counts of this clonotype. This chain links TRBV28 with TRBJ2-5; 7 bases are shared with TRBD2. From germline, CDR1 is MDHEN and CDR2 SYDVKM. This CDR3 region has 17 residues. Trimming took 4 bases from V and 4 from J; bases not matched to a gene: 15. The CDR3 region has the DNA TGTGCCAGCAGTTCGATCGGGAACAGCGGGGTTTCAGAGACCCAGTACTTC. Protein sequence: CASSSIGNSGVSETQYF.

V usage is TRBV2 and J usage is TRBJ1-2; no reliable D call. The CDR3 is 15 residues long. CDR1 and CDR2 from the germline V gene are SNHLY and FYNNEI. Trimming pared 5 bases from V and 1 base from J, leaving 14 bases between. The CDR3 spells CASSNRRVVNYGYTF. The CDR3 nucleotides read TGTGCCAGCAGTAACCGAAGGGTGGTTAACTATGGCTACACCTTC.

This sequence joins TRBV20-1 and TRBJ2-2; D is unresolved. V was pared by 3 bases and J by 4 bases, with 12 bases between. CDR1 is DFQATT, CDR2 SNEGSKA, per germline (reference sequence). The CDR3 runs 14 residues. The CDR3 here is CSARNPWSTGELFF. DNA for the CDR3: TGCAGTGCTAGGAACCCATGGAGCACCGGGGAGCTGTTTTTT.

This clonotype appeared a few times. The chain couples TRBV10-3 to TRBJ2-6; 7 positions agree with TRBD1. The CDR3 runs 16 residues. Germline CDR1 and CDR2: ENHRY and SYGVKD. The V segment lost 3 bases and the J segment 0 bases; nucleotides outside the gene matches: 2. The CDR3 region has the DNA TGTGCCATCAGTGAAGGGGGCAACTCTGGGGCCAACGTCCTGACTTTC. This gives the protein CAISEGGNSGANVLTF.

The chain is built from TRBV5-1 and TRBJ2-5, with 7 bases matching TRBD1. Germline V gene lookup returns CDR1 SGHRS and CDR2 YFSETQ. Trimming removed 4 bases from V and 3 bases from J; junction bases left unmatched: 9. This CDR3 is 15 amino acids long. In DNA, the CDR3 is TGCGCCAGCAGCCCCCAGGGGGAAGGAGAAGAGACCCAGTACTTC. It is translated as CASSPQGEGEETQYF.

V usage is TRBV18 and J usage is TRBJ2-5; 8 positions agree with TRBD2. V gave up 2 bases and J gave up 2 bases; unmatched junction bases: 10. Germline CDR1 is KGHSH and CDR2 is LQKENI. The CDR3 totals 17 residues. CDR3 protein: CASSPGPQRGSQETQYF. The CDR3 DNA is TGTGCCAGCTCACCAGGCCCCCAGCGGGGGTCTCAAGAGACCCAGTACTTC.

The table lists this clonotype with a few counts. The chain uses TRBV5-1 and TRBJ2-7; D is ambiguous. Per the germline V gene, CDR1 is SGHRS and CDR2 is YFSETQ. V lost 1 base and J lost 2, with 16 bases in between. CDR3 length: 16 residues. Written as DNA, the CDR3 is TGCGCCAGCAGCTTGAAACTTCTAATATCCCCCTACGAGCAGTACTTC. The encoded protein is CASSLKLLISPYEQYF.

This clonotype was seen a few times. The J gene is TRBJ2-3, the V gene TRBV5-1; 10 positions agree with TRBD1. The CDR3 sequence is 16 residues long. Trimming removed 4 bases from V and 5 bases from J; junction bases left unmatched: 10. Germline loops: CDR1 SGHRS, CDR2 YFSETQ. CDR3 loop: CASSPTLGQGEDTQYF. The CDR3 region has the DNA TGCGCCAGCAGCCCAACCCTCGGACAGGGGGAAGATACGCAGTATTTT.

The V and J genes are TRBV29-1 and TRBJ2-7; possible D gene TRBD2, 5 bases. CDR3 length: 11 amino acids. The V end lost 7 bases, the J end lost 10 bases, and 17 bases lay between the germline ends. Germline CDR1 is SQVTM and CDR2 is ANQGSEA. The CDR3 here is CSAVVGEIQYF. The CDR3 DNA sequence: TGCAGCGCGGTGGTTGGGGAGATCCAGTACTTC.

The chain employs TRBV11-2 and TRBJ2-6; a weak D match, TRBD1 (6 bases). The ends were cut back, 5 bases at V and 1 base at J, with 9 bases in the middle. The CDR3 has 15 amino acids. From germline, CDR1 is SGHAT and CDR2 FQNNGV. CDR3: CASSPGASGANVLTF. The CDR3 region has the DNA TGTGCCAGCAGCCCAGGGGCTTCTGGGGCCAACGTCCTGACTTTC.

This chain links TRBV6-2 or TRBV6-3 with TRBJ1-1; D uncertain. Trimming took 7 bases from V and 1 from J, leaving 10 bases between them. Per the germline V gene, CDR1 is MNHEY and CDR2 is SVGEGT. The CDR3 length is 13 residues. CDR3 in DNA: TGTGCCAGCACCCACCCCCAGAACACTGAAGCTTTCTTT. This sequence encodes CASTHPQNTEAFF.

The gene calls are TRBV12-3 or TRBV12-4 and TRBJ2-7; maybe TRBD2 (5 bases). The V and J ends lost 6 bases and 2 bases respectively, with 17 bases between them. There are 15 residues in the CDR3. The CDR3 region is CASSPNFPGTYEQYF. In DNA, the CDR3 is TGTGCCAGCAGCCCTAACTTCCCGGGGACCTACGAGCAGTACTTC.

This clonotype came up a few times. The chain couples TRBV12-3 or TRBV12-4 to TRBJ2-5; D unresolved. This CDR3 spans 13 amino acids. The V and J ends lost 3 bases and 5 bases respectively, with 10 bases between them. DNA for the CDR3: TGTGCCAGCAGTTTTAATCTTGCGGAGACCCAGTACTTC. Translation: CASSFNLAETQYF.

The chain recombines TRBV20-1 with TRBJ1-5; D is ambiguous. V dropped 5 bases and J dropped 10 bases, with 21 bases sitting between them. Germline V lookup: CDR1 DFQATT, CDR2 SNEGSKA (reference sequence). The CDR3 is 14 residues long. CDR3 coding DNA: TGCAGTGCTGCCCGCACAGCAAGAAATCTCCCCCAGCATTTT. It codes for CSAARTARNLPQHF.

The V and J genes are TRBV4-3 and TRBJ2-1, with D possibly being TRBD2 (5 bases). Germline V lookup: CDR1 LGHNA, CDR2 YSLEER. The CDR3 totals 16 residues. V lost 0 bases and J 7 bases, leaving 16 bases between the germline ends. CDR3 protein: CASSQDNIRRRNEQFF. Here the CDR3 DNA reads TGCGCCAGCAGCCAAGACAACATAAGGAGGAGGAATGAGCAGTTCTTC.

This clonotype was observed a few times. The chain has TRBV29-1 and TRBJ1-3, with D possibly TRBD1 on 6 matching bases. The CDR3 consists of 13 residues. V was shortened by 6 bases and J by 8 bases, with 17 bases between the two germline ends. Germline V lookup: CDR1 SQVTM, CDR2 ANQGSEA. In DNA form, the CDR3 reads TGCAGCGTGGCGGGACAAAATGCGGACACCATATATTTT. Its translation is CSVAGQNADTIYF. Based on the CDR3 plus reference TRBV29-1 and TRBJ1-3, the full variable domain is SAVISQKPSRDICQRGTSLTIQCQVDSQVTMMFWYRQQPGQSLTLIATANQGSEATYESGFVIDKFPISRPNLTFSTLTVSNMSPEDSSIYLCSVAGQNADTIYFGEGSWLTVV.

The V call is TRBV4-2, the J call TRBJ2-5; D remains ambiguous. V was cut by 0 bases and J by 5 bases, with 13 bases left in between. From germline, CDR1 is LGHNA and CDR2 YNFKEQ. The CDR3 covers 15 residues. The chain's CDR3 is CASSQEGSPSETQYF. CDR3 bases: TGTGCCAGCAGCCAAGAGGGTAGTCCCAGCGAGACCCAGTACTTC.

The rearrangement uses TRBV6-6 and TRBJ1-1; possible D gene TRBD1, 5 bases. The germline V gene has CDR1 MNHNY and CDR2 SVGAGI (reference sequence). There are 16 residues in the CDR3. Trimming stripped 7 bases from V and 3 bases from J, with 21 bases between. CDR3 sequence reads: CASKGIDWTTYTEAFF. The CDR3 nucleotides are TGTGCCAGCAAGGGGATAGATTGGACCACATACACTGAAGCTTTCTTT.

This clonotype was seen a handful of times. The chain carries TRBV9 and TRBJ1-2, with TRBD1 matching over 7 bases. CDR1 and CDR2 from the germline V gene are SGDLS and YYNGEE. With 6 bases clipped from V and 4 bases from J, the junction kept 9 bases outside the gene matches. This CDR3 is 14 amino acids long. The CDR3 region is CASNPDRDPYGYTF. DNA for the CDR3: TGTGCCAGCAACCCAGACAGGGACCCCTATGGCTACACCTTC.

This sequence joins TRBV7-3 and TRBJ2-3; D is perhaps TRBD2 (6 bases). The CDR3 covers 17 residues. Per germline, CDR1 SGHTA and CDR2 FQGTGA. V shed 5 bases and J shed 5 bases, with 23 bases lying between them. The CDR3 DNA is TGTGCCAGCAGCCCCGGAACTCCGGGGGAATGGGAAGATACGCAGTATTTT. Its translation is CASSPGTPGEWEDTQYF.

Comment on this clonotype: A single base separates this from a much larger clone, so it may be a read error. This rearrangement joins TRBV7-2 to TRBJ2-5, with 11 bases aligning to TRBD1. V trimming: 1 base; J trimming: 11 bases; junction bases outside the gene matches: 12. Germline V CDR1 and CDR2: SGHTA, FQGNSA. The CDR3 sequence is 16 residues long. The CDR3 protein is CASSLDGTGGYNEQYF. The CDR3 DNA sequence: TGTGCCAGCAGCTTAGACGGGACAGGGGGTTACAATGAGCAGTACTTC.

The rearrangement links TRBV20-1 to TRBJ1-5; D not certain. CDR1 DFQATT and CDR2 SNEGSKA come from the germline V gene (reference sequence). Trimming removed 1 base from V and 7 bases from J, with 8 bases in between. The CDR3 runs 12 residues. CDR3 protein: CSARVPVQPQHF. For the CDR3, the DNA is TGCAGTGCTAGAGTCCCCGTGCAGCCCCAGCATTTT.

This clonotype was recorded a few times. J is TRBJ2-1 and V is TRBV7-8, with 8 positions matching TRBD2. The CDR3 spans 16 residues. CDR1 is SGHVS, CDR2 FQNEAQ, per germline. V was clipped by 8 bases and J by 5 bases; unmatched bases: 14. Here the CDR3 reads CASLKRGTRGNNEQFF. CDR3 in DNA: TGTGCCAGCCTTAAAAGGGGGACTAGGGGAAACAATGAGCAGTTCTTC.

V is TRBV7-7 and J is TRBJ2-5; 8 bases line up with TRBD1. The V gene end was trimmed by 4 bases and the J gene end by 11 bases; junction bases not matched to a gene: 18. The length of the CDR3 is 16 residues. The germline V gene encodes CDR1 SSHAT and CDR2 FNYEAQ (reference sequence). CDR3 bases: TGTGCCAGCAGCTCCCGCGACAGGGGTTTTGGCAATGAGCAGTACTTC. This gives the protein CASSSRDRGFGNEQYF.

V gene TRBV7-2 combines with J gene TRBJ1-2, with D uncertain. Trimming stripped 4 bases from V and 5 bases from J, with 20 bases between. Germline V gives CDR1 SGHTA, CDR2 FQGNSA. The CDR3 runs 16 residues. The CDR3 spells CASSSDQRVSAYGYTF. DNA of the CDR3: TGTGCCAGCAGCTCGGACCAAAGGGTGAGCGCTTATGGCTACACCTTC.

The count of this clonotype is one. The genes are TRBV5-6 and TRBJ2-5; D perhaps matches TRBD1 (6 bases). Deletions cut 2 bases from V and 11 bases from J, with 10 bases between. Germline CDR1 SGHDT, CDR2 YYEEEE. The CDR3 extends over 11 amino acids. The CDR3 here is CASSLNREQYF. The CDR3 nucleotides read TGTGCCAGCAGCTTAAACAGGGAGCAGTACTTC.